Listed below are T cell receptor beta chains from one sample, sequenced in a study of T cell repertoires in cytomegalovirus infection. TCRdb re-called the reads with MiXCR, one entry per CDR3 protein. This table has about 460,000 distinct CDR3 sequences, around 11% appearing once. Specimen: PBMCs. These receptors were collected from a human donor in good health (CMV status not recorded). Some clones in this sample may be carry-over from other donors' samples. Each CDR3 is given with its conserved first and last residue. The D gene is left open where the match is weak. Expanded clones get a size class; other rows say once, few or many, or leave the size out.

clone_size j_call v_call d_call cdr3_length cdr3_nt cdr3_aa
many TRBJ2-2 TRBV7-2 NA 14 TGTGCCAGCAGGGACTACCCTTACACCGGGGAGCTGTTTTTT CASRDYPYTGELFF
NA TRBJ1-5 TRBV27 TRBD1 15 TGTGCCAGCAGTTTATCGACAGGGCCACGTCAGCCCCAGCATTTT CASSLSTGPRQPQHF
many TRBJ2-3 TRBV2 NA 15 TGTGCCAGCAAGGGACCACTTATTCCCACAGATACGCAGTATTTT CASKGPLIPTDTQYF
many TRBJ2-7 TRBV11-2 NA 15 TGTGCCAGCAGCTTACTTACAGGGGGGGCCTACGAGCAGTACTTC CASSLLTGGAYEQYF
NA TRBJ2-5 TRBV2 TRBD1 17 TGTGCCAGCAGTGGGGACAGGGGTTATTTTTTAGAAGAGACCCAGTACTTC CASSGDRGYFLEETQYF
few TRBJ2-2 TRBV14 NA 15 TGTGCCAGCAGCCAAGCTTCATTCGTTACCGGGGAGCTGTTTTTT CASSQASFVTGELFF
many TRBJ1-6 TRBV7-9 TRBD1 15 TGTGCCAGCAGCCCCGCGGAGACAGGGAATTCACCCCTCCACTTT CASSPAETGNSPLHF
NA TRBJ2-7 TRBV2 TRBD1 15 TGTGCCAGCAGAGCAGGGGGCGGTAACTCCTACGAGCAGTACTTC CASRAGGGNSYEQYF
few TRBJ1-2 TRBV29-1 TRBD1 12 TGCAGCGGGACAGGGGGCCGGGATGGCTACACCTTC CSGTGGRDGYTF
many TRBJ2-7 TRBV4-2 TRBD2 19 TGTGCCAGCAGCCAAGATTCACCGGGACTAGCGGGAGGTCAGAACGAGCAGTACTTC CASSQDSPGLAGGQNEQYF
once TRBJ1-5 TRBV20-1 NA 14 TGCAGTGCTACGCGGGACATCCAGAATCAGCCCCAGCATTTT CSATRDIQNQPQHF
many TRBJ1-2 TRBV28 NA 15 TGTGCCAGCAGTTCGGGCGCAGGGAGAGACTATGGCTACACCTTC CASSSGAGRDYGYTF
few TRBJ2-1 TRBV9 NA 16 TGTGCCAGCAGCGTAGGCACTACCGCCTCTTCTAATGAGCAGTTCTTC CASSVGTTASSNEQFF
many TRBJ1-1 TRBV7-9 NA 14 TGTGCCAGCAGCTACCCCGGGGGGAACACTGAAGCTTTCTTT CASSYPGGNTEAFF
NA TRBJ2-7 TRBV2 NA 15 TGTGCCAGCAGTGAAGAAGCAGAACAAGGCTACGAGCAGTACTTC CASSEEAEQGYEQYF
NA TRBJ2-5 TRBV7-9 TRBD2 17 TGTGCCAACAGCTTAGCTTGGGGACTAGAGAGCCCAGTGACCCAGTACTTC CANSLAWGLESPVTQYF
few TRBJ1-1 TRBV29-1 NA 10 TGCAGCGTCGCTAGGACTGAAGCTTTCTTT CSVARTEAFF
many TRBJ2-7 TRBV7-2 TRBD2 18 TGTGCCAGCAGCTTAACGGCTAGCGGCCCATCTAACTCCTACGAGCAGTACTTC CASSLTASGPSNSYEQYF
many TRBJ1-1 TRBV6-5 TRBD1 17 TGTGCCAGCAGTTACTTGGACAGGGGGGGGATGTGGACTGAAGCTTTCTTT CASSYLDRGGMWTEAFF
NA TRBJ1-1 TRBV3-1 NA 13 TGTGCCAGCAGCCAAGGGGGGCGCGATCGGGCTTTCTTT CASSQGGRDRAFF